This T cell receptor beta chain was recorded in a study of blood T cells in healthy people across ages. In this sample, this clonotype turned up a few times. It was with a sample-barcoded 5' primer and a J-beta primer mix that a second PCR of roughly 7 to 12 cycles was run. TCRdb re-analysed the 5' RACE reads in MiXCR, keeping a single row per CDR3 protein. Of 890,000 or so distinct CDR3 sequences in the sample, 62% were seen once. Trimming pared 5 bases from V and 13 bases from J, leaving 18 bases between. The length of the CDR3 is 13 residues. CDR1 and CDR2 (germline): MNHEY, SVGAGI. The V and J genes are TRBV6-5 and TRBJ2-4; D not certain. This sequence was found in a man aged 25 to 40 in good health. Sequencing was carried out using blood. Here the CDR3 DNA reads TGTGCCAGCAGTGCTAGAGTGTACAATGAGCAGTACTTC. This codes for CASSARVYNEQYF.